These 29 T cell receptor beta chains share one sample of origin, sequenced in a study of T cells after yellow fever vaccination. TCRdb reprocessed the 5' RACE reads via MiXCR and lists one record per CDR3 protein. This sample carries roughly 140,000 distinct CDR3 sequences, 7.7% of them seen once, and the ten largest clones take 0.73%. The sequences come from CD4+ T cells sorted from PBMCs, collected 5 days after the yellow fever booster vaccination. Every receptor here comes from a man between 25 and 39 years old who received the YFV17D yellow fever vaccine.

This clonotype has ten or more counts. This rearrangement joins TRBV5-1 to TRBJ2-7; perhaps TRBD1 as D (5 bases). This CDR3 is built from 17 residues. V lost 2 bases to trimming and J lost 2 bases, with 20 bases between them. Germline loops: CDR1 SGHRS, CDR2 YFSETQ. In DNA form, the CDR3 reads TGCGCCAGCAGCTTTCGACAGAGCCTAAAAGATGCCTACGAGCAGTACTTC. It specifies CASSFRQSLKDAYEQYF.

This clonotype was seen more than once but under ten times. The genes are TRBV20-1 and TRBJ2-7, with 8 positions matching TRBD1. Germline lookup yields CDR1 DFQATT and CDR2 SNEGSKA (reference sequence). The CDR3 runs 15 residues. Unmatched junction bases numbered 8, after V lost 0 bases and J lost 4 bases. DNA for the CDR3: TGCAGTGCTAGAGATGGGGACAGGATGTCTTACGAGCAGTACTTC. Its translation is CSARDGDRMSYEQYF.

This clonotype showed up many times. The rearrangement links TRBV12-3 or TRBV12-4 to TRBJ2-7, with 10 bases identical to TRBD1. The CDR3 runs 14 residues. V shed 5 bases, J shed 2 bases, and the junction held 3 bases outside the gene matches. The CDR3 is CASSETGGTYEQYF. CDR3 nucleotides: TGTGCCAGCAGTGAGACAGGGGGCACCTACGAGCAGTACTTC.

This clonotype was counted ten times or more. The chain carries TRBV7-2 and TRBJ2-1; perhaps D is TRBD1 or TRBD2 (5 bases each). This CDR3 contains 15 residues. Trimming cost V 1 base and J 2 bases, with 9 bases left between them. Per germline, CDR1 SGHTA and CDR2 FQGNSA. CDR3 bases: TGTGCCAGCAGCTTAGGTGGGGGTCCCTACAATGAGCAGTTCTTC. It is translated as CASSLGGGPYNEQFF. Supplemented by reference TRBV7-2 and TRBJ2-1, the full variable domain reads GAGVSQSPSNKVTEKGKDVELRCDPISGHTALYWYRQSLGQGLEFLIYFQGNSAPDKSGLPSDRFSAERTGGSVSTLTIQRTQQEDSAVYLCASSLGGGPYNEQFFGPGTRLTVL.

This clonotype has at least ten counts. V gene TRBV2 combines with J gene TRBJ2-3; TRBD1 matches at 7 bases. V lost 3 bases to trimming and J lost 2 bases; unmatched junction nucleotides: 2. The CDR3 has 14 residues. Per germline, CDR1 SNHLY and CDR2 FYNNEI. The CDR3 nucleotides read TGTGCCAGCAGTGAGGGACAGCTCACAGATACGCAGTATTTT. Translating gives CASSEGQLTDTQYF. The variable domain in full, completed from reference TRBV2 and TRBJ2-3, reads EPEVTQTPSHQVTQMGQEVILRCVPISNHLYFYWYRQILGQKVEFLVSFYNNEISEKSEIFDDQFSVERPDGSNFTLKIRSTKLEDSAMYFCASSEGQLTDTQYFGPGTRLTVL.

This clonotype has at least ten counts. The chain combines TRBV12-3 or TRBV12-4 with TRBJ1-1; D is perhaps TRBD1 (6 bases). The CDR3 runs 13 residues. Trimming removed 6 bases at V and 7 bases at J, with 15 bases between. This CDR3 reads CASRKGGTIEAFF. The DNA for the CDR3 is TGTGCCAGCAGAAAGGGGGGAACGATTGAAGCTTTCTTT.

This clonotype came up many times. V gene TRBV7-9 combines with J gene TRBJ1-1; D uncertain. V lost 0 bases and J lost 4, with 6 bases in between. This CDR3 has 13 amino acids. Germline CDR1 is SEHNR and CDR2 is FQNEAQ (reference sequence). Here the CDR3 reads CASSLARGTEAFF. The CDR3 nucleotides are TGTGCCAGCAGCTTAGCGCGCGGCACTGAAGCTTTCTTT.

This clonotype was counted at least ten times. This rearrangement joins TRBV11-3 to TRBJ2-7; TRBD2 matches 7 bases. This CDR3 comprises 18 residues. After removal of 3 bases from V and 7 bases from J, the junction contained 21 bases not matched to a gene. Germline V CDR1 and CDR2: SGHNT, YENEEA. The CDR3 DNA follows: TGTGCCAGCAGCTTTCCTTCCTCCGGGACTACTGGGGTGAGGGAGCAGTACTTC. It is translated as CASSFPSSGTTGVREQYF.

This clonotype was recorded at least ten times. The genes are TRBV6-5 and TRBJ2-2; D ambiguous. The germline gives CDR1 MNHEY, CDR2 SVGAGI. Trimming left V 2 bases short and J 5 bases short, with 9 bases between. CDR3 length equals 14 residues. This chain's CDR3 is CASSYQPSTGELFF. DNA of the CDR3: TGTGCCAGCAGTTACCAGCCTTCGACCGGGGAGCTGTTTTTT.

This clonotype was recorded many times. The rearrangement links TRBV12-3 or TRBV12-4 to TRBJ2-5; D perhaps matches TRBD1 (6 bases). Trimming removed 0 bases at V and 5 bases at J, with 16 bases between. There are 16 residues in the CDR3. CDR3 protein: CASSLAQGYRVETQYF. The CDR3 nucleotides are TGTGCCAGCAGTTTAGCCCAGGGGTACAGGGTTGAGACCCAGTACTTC.

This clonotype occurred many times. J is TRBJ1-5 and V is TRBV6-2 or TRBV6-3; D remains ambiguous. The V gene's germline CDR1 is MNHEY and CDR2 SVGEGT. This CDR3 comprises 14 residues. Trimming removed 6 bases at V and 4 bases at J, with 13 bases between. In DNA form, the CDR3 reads TGTGCCAGCAGCGTCGGCTCAGCTAATCAGCCCCAGCATTTT. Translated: CASSVGSANQPQHF.

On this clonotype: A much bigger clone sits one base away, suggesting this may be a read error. The CDR3 DNA reads as TGTGCCAGCAGTTACAGTGCCCTCGACGGGACCTACGAGCAGTACTTC. Its protein product is CASSYSALDGTYEQYF. The rearrangement links TRBV6-5 to TRBJ2-7; D possibly corresponds to TRBD2 (5 bases). The CDR3 covers 16 residues. CDR1 and CDR2 from the germline V gene are MNHEY and SVGAGI. V was shortened by 2 bases and J by 2 bases, with 16 bases between the two germline ends.

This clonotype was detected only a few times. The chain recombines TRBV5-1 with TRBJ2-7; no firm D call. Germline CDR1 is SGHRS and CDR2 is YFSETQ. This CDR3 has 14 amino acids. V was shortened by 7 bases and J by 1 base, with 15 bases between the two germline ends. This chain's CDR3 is CASASMDLSYEQYF. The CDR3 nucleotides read TGCGCCAGCGCTTCAATGGACCTTTCCTACGAGCAGTACTTC.

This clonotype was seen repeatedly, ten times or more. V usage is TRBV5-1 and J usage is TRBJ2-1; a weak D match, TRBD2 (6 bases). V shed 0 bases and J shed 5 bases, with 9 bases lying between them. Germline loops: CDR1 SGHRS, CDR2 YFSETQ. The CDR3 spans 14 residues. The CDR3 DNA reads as TGCGCCAGCAGCTTGGGACTAGTCGACAATGAGCAGTTCTTC. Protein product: CASSLGLVDNEQFF.

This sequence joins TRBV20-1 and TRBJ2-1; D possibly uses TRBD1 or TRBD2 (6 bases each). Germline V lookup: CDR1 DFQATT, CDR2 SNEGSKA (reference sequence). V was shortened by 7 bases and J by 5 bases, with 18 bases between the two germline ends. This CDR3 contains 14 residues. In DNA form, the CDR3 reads TGCAGTGGTCTACAGGGAGGCTTGCACAATGAGCAGTTCTTC. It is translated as CSGLQGGLHNEQFF.

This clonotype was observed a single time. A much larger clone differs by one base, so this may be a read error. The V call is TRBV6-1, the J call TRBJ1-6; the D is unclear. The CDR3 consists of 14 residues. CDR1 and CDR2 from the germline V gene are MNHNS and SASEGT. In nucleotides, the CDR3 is TGTGCCAGCCATACTCTAGGCCATAATTCACACCTCCACTTT. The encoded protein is CASHTLGHNSHLHF.

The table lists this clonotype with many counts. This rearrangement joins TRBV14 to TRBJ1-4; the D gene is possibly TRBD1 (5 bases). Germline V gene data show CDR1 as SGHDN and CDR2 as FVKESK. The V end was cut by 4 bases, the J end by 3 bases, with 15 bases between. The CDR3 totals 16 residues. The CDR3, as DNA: TGTGCCAGCAGCCTGCTCTCGGGACCGCCTAATGAAAAACTGTTTTTT. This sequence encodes CASSLLSGPPNEKLFF.

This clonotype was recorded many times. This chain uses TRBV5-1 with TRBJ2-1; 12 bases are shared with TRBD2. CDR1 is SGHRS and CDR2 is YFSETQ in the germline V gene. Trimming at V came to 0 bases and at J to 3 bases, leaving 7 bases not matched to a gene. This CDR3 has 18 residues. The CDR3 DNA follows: TGCGCCAGCAGCTTGGGACTAGCGGGAGTGTTGAGCTACAATGAGCAGTTCTTC. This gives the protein CASSLGLAGVLSYNEQFF. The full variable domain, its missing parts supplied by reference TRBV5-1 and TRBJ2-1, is KAGVTQTPRYLIKTRGQQVTLSCSPISGHRSVSWYQQTPGQGLQFLFEYFSETQRNKGNFPGRFSGRQFSNSRSEMNVSTLELGDSALYLCASSLGLAGVLSYNEQFFGPGTRLTVL.

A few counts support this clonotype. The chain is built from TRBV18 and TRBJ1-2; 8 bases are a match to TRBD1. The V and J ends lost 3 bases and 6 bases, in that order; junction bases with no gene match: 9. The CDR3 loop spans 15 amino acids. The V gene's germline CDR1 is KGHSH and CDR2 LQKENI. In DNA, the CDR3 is TGTGCCAGCTCACCCTTTGGACAGGGTTTGGATGGCTACACCTTC. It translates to CASSPFGQGLDGYTF.

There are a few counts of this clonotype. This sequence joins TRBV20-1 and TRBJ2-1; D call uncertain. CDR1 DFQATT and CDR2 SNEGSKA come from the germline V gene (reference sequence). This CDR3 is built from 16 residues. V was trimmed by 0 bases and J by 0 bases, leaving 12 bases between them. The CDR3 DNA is TGCAGTGCTAGAGATTTAGCAAAGAGCTCCTACAATGAGCAGTTCTTC. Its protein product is CSARDLAKSSYNEQFF.

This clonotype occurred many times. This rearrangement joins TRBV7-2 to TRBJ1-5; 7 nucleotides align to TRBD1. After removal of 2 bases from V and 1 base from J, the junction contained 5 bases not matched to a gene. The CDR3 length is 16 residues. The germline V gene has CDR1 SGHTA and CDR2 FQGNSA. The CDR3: CASSLQGGFSNQPQHF. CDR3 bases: TGTGCCAGCAGCTTACAGGGGGGTTTCAGCAATCAGCCCCAGCATTTT.

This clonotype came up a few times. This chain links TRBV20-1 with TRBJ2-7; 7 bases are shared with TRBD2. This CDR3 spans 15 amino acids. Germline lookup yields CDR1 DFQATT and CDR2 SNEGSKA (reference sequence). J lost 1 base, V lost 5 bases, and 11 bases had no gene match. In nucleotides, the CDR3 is TGCAGTGCTGCGGGGACTAACGAGGTTTCCTACGAGCAGTACTTC. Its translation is CSAAGTNEVSYEQYF.

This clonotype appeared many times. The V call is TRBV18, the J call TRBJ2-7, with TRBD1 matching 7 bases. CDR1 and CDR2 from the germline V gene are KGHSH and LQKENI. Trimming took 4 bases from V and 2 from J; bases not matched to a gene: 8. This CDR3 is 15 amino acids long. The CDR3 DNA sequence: TGTGCCAGCTCACAAACAGGGGAGACCGCCTACGAGCAGTACTTC. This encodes CASSQTGETAYEQYF.

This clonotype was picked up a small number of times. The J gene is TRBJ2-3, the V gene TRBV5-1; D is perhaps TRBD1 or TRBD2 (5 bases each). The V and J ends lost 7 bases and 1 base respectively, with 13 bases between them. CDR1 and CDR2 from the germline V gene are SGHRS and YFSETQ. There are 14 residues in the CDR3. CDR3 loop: CASGQGDRTDTQYF. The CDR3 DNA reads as TGCGCCAGCGGGCAGGGAGATCGCACAGATACGCAGTATTTT.

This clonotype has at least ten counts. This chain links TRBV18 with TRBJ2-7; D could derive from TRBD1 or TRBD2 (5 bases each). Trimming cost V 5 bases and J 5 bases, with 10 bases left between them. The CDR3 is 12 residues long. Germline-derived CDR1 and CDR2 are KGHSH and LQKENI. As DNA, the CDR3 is TGTGCCAGCTCAAACCAGGGAGACGAGCAGTACTTC. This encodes CASSNQGDEQYF.

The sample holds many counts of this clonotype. CDR3 coding DNA: TGCGCCAGCAGCTATGGCGGACAGGGAGTCTACGAGCAGTACTTC. Its translation: CASSYGGQGVYEQYF. The chain recombines TRBV4-1 with TRBJ2-7; the match to TRBD1 covers 8 bases. CDR3 length equals 15 residues. Trimming took 5 bases from V and 3 from J; bases not matched to a gene: 9. Germline CDR1 MGHRA, CDR2 YSYEKL.

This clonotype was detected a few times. The CDR3 coding sequence is TGCAGTGCCCACCGTAGCGGGAGTAAAACCTACAATGAGCAGTTCTTC. Translating gives CSAHRSGSKTYNEQFF. The chain links TRBV20-1 to TRBJ2-1; the match to TRBD2 covers 9 bases. With 6 bases clipped from V and 2 bases from J, the junction kept 11 bases outside the gene matches. CDR1 and CDR2 (germline): DFQATT, SNEGSKA (reference sequence). The CDR3 is 16 residues long.

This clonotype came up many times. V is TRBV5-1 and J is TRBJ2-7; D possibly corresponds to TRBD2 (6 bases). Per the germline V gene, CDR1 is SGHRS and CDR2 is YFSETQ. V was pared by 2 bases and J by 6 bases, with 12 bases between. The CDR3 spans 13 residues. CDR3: CASSLAGRSEQYF. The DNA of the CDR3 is TGCGCCAGCAGCTTAGCGGGTCGGTCCGAGCAGTACTTC.

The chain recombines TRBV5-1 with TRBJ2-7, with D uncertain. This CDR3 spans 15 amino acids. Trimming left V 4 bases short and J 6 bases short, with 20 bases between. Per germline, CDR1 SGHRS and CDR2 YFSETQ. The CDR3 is CASSVRSSAQGEQYF. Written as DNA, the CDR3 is TGCGCCAGCAGCGTCCGGTCGAGCGCCCAAGGCGAGCAGTACTTC.